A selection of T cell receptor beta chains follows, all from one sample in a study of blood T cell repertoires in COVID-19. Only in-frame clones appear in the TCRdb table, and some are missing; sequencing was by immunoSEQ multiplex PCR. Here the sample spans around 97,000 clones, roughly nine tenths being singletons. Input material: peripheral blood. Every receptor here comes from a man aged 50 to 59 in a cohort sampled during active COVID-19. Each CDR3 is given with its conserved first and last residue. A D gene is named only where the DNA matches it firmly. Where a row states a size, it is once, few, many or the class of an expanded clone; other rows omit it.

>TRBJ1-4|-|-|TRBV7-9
TGTGCCAGCAGCCTCCTTCGACAGGATGGTAATGAAAAACTGTTTTTT
CASSLLRQDGNEKLFF
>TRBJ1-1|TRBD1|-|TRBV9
TGTGCCAGCAGCCGGACAGGGGTTGACACTGAAGCTTTCTTT
CASSRTGVDTEAFF
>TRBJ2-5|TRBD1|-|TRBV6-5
TGTGCCAGCAGTTACTCGGGGACAGGGGACCAAGAGACCCAGTACTTC
CASSYSGTGDQETQYF
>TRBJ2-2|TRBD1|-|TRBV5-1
TGCGCCAGCAGCTTTCGCGGGACAGGTAACACCGGGGAGCTGTTTTTT
CASSFRGTGNTGELFF
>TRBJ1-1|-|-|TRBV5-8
TGTGCCAGCAGCTTGCGTTGGCAGGGTCGAACTGAAGCTTTCTTT
CASSLRWQGRTEAFF
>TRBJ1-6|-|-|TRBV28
TGTGCCAGCAGGTACACAGGGACGAATTCACCCCTCCACTTT
CASRYTGTNSPLHF
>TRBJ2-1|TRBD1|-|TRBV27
TGTGCCAGCACCTGGGACAGGGGTAGTAATGAGCAGTTCTTC
CASTWDRGSNEQFF
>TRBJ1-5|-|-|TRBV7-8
TGTGCCAGCAGCTCCCTGGCAGGGGGCAATCAGCCCCAGCATTTT
CASSSLAGGNQPQHF
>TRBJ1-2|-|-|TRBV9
TGTGCCAGCAGCGTAGGGGACTCTGGCTACACCTTC
CASSVGDSGYTF
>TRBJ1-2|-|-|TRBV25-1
TGTGCCAGCAAGGCGGGGCCCGGCTATGGCTACACCTTC
CASKAGPGYGYTF
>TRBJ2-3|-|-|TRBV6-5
TGTGCCAGCAGTTACGTCGGGTTGGGTAGCACAGATACGCAGTATTTT
CASSYVGLGSTDTQYF
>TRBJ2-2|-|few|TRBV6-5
TGTGCCAGCTCCCAGTGGACCGGGGAGCTGTTTTTT
CASSQWTGELFF
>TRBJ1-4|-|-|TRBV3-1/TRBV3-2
TGTGCCAGCAGGAGGGGGGGGTCGAATGAAAAACTGTTTTTT
CASRRGGSNEKLFF
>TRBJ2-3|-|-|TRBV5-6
TGTGCCAGCAGCCCGGGGATGACAGATACGCAGTATTTT
CASSPGMTDTQYF
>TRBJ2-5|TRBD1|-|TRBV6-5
TGTGCCAGCGACCCGGGGGGACAGGGGGGAGAGACCCAGTACTTC
CASDPGGQGGETQYF
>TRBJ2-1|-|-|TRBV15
TGTGCCACCAGCAGAGGCAGGAACAATGAGCAGTTCTTC
CATSRGRNNEQFF
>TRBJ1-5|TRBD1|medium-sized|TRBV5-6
TGTGCCAGCAGCCTGGGACAGGGCGCAAATCAGCCCCAGCATTTT
CASSLGQGANQPQHF
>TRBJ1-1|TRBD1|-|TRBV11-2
TGTGCCAGCAGCTGGGACAGGGAGGGCACTGAAGCTTTCTTT
CASSWDREGTEAFF
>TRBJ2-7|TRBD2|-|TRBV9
TGTGCCAGCAGCGTAACGGCTAGCGGAAACTACGAGCAGTACTTC
CASSVTASGNYEQYF
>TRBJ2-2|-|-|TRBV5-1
TGCGCCAGCAGCCGTACACAGACAGTGCCCGGGGAGCTGTTTTTT
CASSRTQTVPGELFF
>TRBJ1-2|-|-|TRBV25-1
TGTGCCAGCAGTGACCTTCCCTATGGCTACACCTTC
CASSDLPYGYTF
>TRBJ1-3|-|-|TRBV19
TGTGCCAGTAGTATGGGTGGAGGGTCGTCCGGAAACACCATATATTTT
CASSMGGGSSGNTIYF
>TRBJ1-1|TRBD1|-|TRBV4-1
TGCGCCAGCAGCCAAAGACAGGGGGCGGACACTGAAGCTTTCTTT
CASSQRQGADTEAFF
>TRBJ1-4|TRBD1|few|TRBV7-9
TGTGCCAGCAGCTTGGGGGACAGGGGGATCGGTGAAAAACTGTTTTTT
CASSLGDRGIGEKLFF
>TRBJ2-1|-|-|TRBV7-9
TGTGCCAGCAGCTCTAGGAATGAGCAGTTCTTC
CASSSRNEQFF
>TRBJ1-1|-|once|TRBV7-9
TGTGCCAGCAGCTCCGCGGGGGGAGACACTGAAGCTTTCTTT
CASSSAGGDTEAFF
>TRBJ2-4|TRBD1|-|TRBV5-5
TGTGCCAGCAGCCCCACCCCTACAGGGGTCGAAAACATTCAGTACTTC
CASSPTPTGVENIQYF
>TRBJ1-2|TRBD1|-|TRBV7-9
TGTGCCAGCGCGTTGGCAGGGGGCTTATATGGCTACACCTTC
CASALAGGLYGYTF
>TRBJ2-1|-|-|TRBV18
TGTGCCAGCTCACCACAGCCGGGTCAAGATTTATACAATGAGCAGTTCTTC
CASSPQPGQDLYNEQFF
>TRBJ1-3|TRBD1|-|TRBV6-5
TGTGCCAGCAGTTACACAGGGGGGACTGGAAACACCATATATTTT
CASSYTGGTGNTIYF
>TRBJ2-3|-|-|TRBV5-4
TGTGCCAGCAGCTTGGCTGGCGGATACACAGATACGCAGTATTTT
CASSLAGGYTDTQYF
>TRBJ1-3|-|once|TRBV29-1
TGCAGCGTTGAAACCCGCTCCGAGGGCGTCCCTGGAAACACCATATATTTT
CSVETRSEGVPGNTIYF
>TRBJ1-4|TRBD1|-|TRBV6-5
TGTGCCAGCACCCGGACAGGGACTTTTGAAAAACTGTTTTTT
CASTRTGTFEKLFF
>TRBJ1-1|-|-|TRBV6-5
TGTGCCAGCACCCTAACGGGGGGAGCTTTCTTT
CASTLTGGAFF
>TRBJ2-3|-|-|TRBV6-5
TGTGCCAGCAGTTGGGCCGCGGGGGATACGCAGTATTTT
CASSWAAGDTQYF
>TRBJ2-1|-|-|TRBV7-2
TGTGCCAGCGAACAACGCTCCTACAATGAGCAGTTCTTC
CASEQRSYNEQFF
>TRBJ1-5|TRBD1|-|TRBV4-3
TGCGCCAGCAGCCAAGCACAGGGGAATCAGCCCCAGCATTTT
CASSQAQGNQPQHF
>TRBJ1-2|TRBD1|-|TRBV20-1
TGCAGTGCTAGTACCGGACAGGGCGGCTACACCTTC
CSASTGQGGYTF
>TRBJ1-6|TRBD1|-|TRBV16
TGTGCCAGCAGTCCACCGGCGGGACAGCGGTCACCCCTCCACTTT
CASSPPAGQRSPLHF
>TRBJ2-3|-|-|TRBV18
TGTGCCAGCTCGACAAACTCAGGGGGCACAGATACGCAGTATTTT
CASSTNSGGTDTQYF
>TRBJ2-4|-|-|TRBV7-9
TGTGCCAGCAGCCGCGCTCTCATTCAGTACTTC
CASSRALIQYF
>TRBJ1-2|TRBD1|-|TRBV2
TGTGCCAGGACCGGGACAGAGGGCTATGGCTACACCTTC
CARTGTEGYGYTF
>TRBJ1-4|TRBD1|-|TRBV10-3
TGTGCCATCAGTGATTCTGACAGGGGAAATGAAAAACTGTTTTTT
CAISDSDRGNEKLFF
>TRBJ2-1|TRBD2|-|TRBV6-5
TGTGCCAGCGACCCCGCGGGGGGGCCTCGGGAGCAGTTCTTC
CASDPAGGPREQFF
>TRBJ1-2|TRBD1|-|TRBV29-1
TGCAGCGTGGCGCAGGGGGCGCTTCGCTTTGGCTACACCTTC
CSVAQGALRFGYTF
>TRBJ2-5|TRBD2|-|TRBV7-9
TGTGCCAGCAGCTATGGACTAGCCCAAGAGACCCAGTACTTC
CASSYGLAQETQYF
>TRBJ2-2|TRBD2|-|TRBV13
TGTGCCAGCAGCAGACTAGCGGGGGCCGCGAACACCGGGGAGCTGTTTTTT
CASSRLAGAANTGELFF
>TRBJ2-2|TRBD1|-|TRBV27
TGTGCCAGAAGGACAGGCGACTTGAACACCGGGGAGCTGTTTTTT
CARRTGDLNTGELFF